One TCR beta chain is described in this entry. The sample belongs to a study of blood T cell repertoires in COVID-19. In the study overall: Samples taken during acute and convalescent COVID-19 were collected in the United States, Italy and Spain. T cells, B-cell-depleted T cells, or PBMCs supplied cDNA or gDNA.

CDR3 length: 19 residues. V was trimmed by 0 bases and J by 0 bases, leaving 19 bases between them. CDR1 is SGDLS, CDR2 YYNGEE, per germline. Original data processing: For nucleated cells, counts were estimated from reference gene primer amplification. The protocol was immunoSEQ multiplex PCR, while the TCRdb copy is restricted to in-frame clones and leaves out a portion. The V and J calls and the clone size are those of that table, but D and trimming were determined from the DNA. In the table there are 77,000 or so clones, around 90% of which are singletons. This chain uses TRBV9 with TRBJ1-3; perhaps TRBD1 as D (6 bases). The sequencing sample was made of peripheral blood. The clonotype originates from a man in his fifties with active COVID-19. The CDR3 loop reads CASSVEARQVHHSGNTIYF. The CDR3 DNA follows: TGTGCCAGCAGCGTAGAGGCGAGACAGGTTCACCACTCTGGAAACACCATATATTTT. The complete variable domain, with remaining parts taken from reference TRBV9 and TRBJ1-3, reads DSGVTQTPKHLITATGQRVTLRCSPRSGDLSVYWYQQSLDQGLQFLIQYYNGEERAKGNILERFSAQQFPDLHSELNLSSLELGDSALYFCASSVEARQVHHSGNTIYFGEGSWLTVV.